This T cell receptor (beta chain) originates from a study of T cell responses to AZD1222 COVID-19 vaccine. Trimming cost V 6 bases and J 1 base; bases outside gene matches: 6. CDR3 length: 15 residues. Germline V CDR1 and CDR2: SGHRS, YFSETQ. Generated by immunoSEQ multiplex PCR, the TCRdb table keeps only in-frame clones and is missing some. The sample lists 65,000 to 100,000 clones, around nine tenths occurring once. With respect to this clone: No antigen is known for it.

Study results and caveats: All repertoire sampling was performed exclusively after the peak T cell response.

The material was peripheral blood, obtained 28 days after the second AZD1222 dose. The chain carries TRBV5-1 and TRBJ1-1; 10 positions agree with TRBD1. This clonotype originated in an adult who received the AZD1222 COVID-19 vaccine. This CDR3 reads CASISGTGENTEAFF. The CDR3 nucleotides read TGCGCCAGCATCTCAGGGACAGGGGAGAACACTGAAGCTTTCTTT.